These T cell receptor beta chains were read from a single sample in a study of blood T cell repertoires in COVID-19. Method: immunoSEQ multiplex PCR; TCRdb's copy keeps in-frame clones and lacks some. The table lists approximately 360,000 clones, roughly 90% of them singletons. The specimen was PBMCs or T cells enriched from blood (not recorded which). These TCRs come from a woman in her thirties with acute COVID-19. Each CDR3 is given with its conserved first and last residue. Each record gives: clone size, V gene, CDR3 protein. A clone size is listed for some rows: how often the clone was seen (once, few, many), or a class if it is expanded.

clone_size: .
v_call: TRBV28
cdr3_aa: CASTRGRGGYTF

clone_size: .
v_call: TRBV2
cdr3_aa: CASSGGGRAGNEQFF

clone_size: once
v_call: TRBV19
cdr3_aa: CASRRTVNYGYTF

clone_size: .
v_call: TRBV7-2
cdr3_aa: CASTPRGQGEKLFF

clone_size: once
v_call: TRBV5-1
cdr3_aa: CASSLWGVEMNTEAFF

clone_size: .
v_call: TRBV27
cdr3_aa: CASSPIEKLNEQFF

clone_size: few
v_call: TRBV10-1
cdr3_aa: CASSEVGETQYF

clone_size: .
v_call: TRBV9
cdr3_aa: CASSPILTLPNEQFF

clone_size: .
v_call: TRBV7-3
cdr3_aa: CASSSNPPGAGDTQYF

clone_size: .
v_call: TRBV24-1
cdr3_aa: CATAEASGAPYNEQFF

clone_size: .
v_call: TRBV29-1
cdr3_aa: CSVKRGYNSPLHF

clone_size: .
v_call: TRBV19
cdr3_aa: CATTGQANEKLFF

clone_size: .
v_call: TRBV19
cdr3_aa: CASSMPGPVTYEQYF

clone_size: .
v_call: TRBV7-2
cdr3_aa: CASSTRTGSASEQYF

clone_size: few
v_call: TRBV7-2
cdr3_aa: CASSSRLAGETQYF

clone_size: few
v_call: TRBV2
cdr3_aa: CASSPGGLNEKLFF

clone_size: once
v_call: TRBV5-1
cdr3_aa: CASSLSLATSSLEQYF

clone_size: .
v_call: TRBV19
cdr3_aa: CASRGGRNYGYTF

clone_size: .
v_call: TRBV12-3/TRBV12-4
cdr3_aa: CASSFNTGTEAFF

clone_size: .
v_call: TRBV27
cdr3_aa: CASSFLDSHEQFF

clone_size: .
v_call: TRBV5-6
cdr3_aa: CASSDRTASSYNSPLHF

clone_size: .
v_call: TRBV23-1
cdr3_aa: CARTDRLPSRNSPLHF

clone_size: .
v_call: TRBV19
cdr3_aa: CASKDRGPLNTEAFF

clone_size: .
v_call: TRBV6-1
cdr3_aa: CASSEVGGSNEQFF

clone_size: .
v_call: TRBV30
cdr3_aa: CAWNTGGGSFEAFF

clone_size: few
v_call: TRBV7-9
cdr3_aa: CASSLLTGGGTEAFF

clone_size: .
v_call: TRBV4-3
cdr3_aa: CASSQEAGGPYGELFF

clone_size: .
v_call: TRBV21-1
cdr3_aa: CARGTVEGRHGYTF

clone_size: .
v_call: TRBV28
cdr3_aa: CASTALTANNSPLHF

clone_size: .
v_call: TRBV6-4
cdr3_aa: CASSAGTGVHYGYTF

clone_size: .
v_call: TRBV6-6
cdr3_aa: CASKDPRTGHFEAFF

clone_size: .
v_call: TRBV7-9
cdr3_aa: CASSSNNGGLEAFF